This TCR beta chain was observed in a study of T cells in Graves' hyperthyroidism and ophthalmopathy. Amplification of TCR beta CDR3 regions used RNA as the template. HTBI primers drove first-round RT-PCR of the TCR CDR3. MiXCR, run by TCRdb on the multiplex PCR reads, gives a single entry per CDR3 protein. The profile shows approximately 690,000 distinct CDR3 sequences, around 20% of them singletons. In its sample, this clonotype was seen many times. Germline V gene sequence: CDR1 DFQATT, CDR2 SNEGSKA (reference sequence). The ends lost 1 base at V and 7 bases at J; junction bases unmatched: 2. The CDR3 runs 13 residues.

This chain joins TRBV20-1 and TRBJ2-1, with 9 bases fitting TRBD2. The TCR originated in a man aged 25-45 years with Graves' ophthalmopathy. The sample consisted of blood. The chain's CDR3 is CSARVLAGNEQFF. The CDR3 bases are TGCAGTGCTAGAGTCCTAGCGGGAAATGAGCAGTTCTTC.